These 19 T cell receptor beta chains originate from one sample sequenced in a study of T cells after yellow fever vaccination. Via MiXCR, TCRdb re-called the 5' RACE reads, giving one row per CDR3 protein. The sample carries roughly 260,000 distinct CDR3 sequences, roughly 13% recorded once. The starting material was CD4+ T cells sorted from PBMCs, obtained 45 days after the yellow fever booster vaccination. The origin of the receptors is a man aged 30 to 39 who received the YFV17D yellow fever vaccine.

This clonotype was observed a few times. CDR3 protein: CAFLGQPYTDTQYF. For the CDR3, the DNA is TGCGCCTTCTTAGGACAGCCTTACACAGATACGCAGTATTTT. The chain joins TRBV29-1 to TRBJ2-3; D is possibly TRBD1 (6 bases). CDR3 length: 14 residues. Per germline, CDR1 SQVTM and CDR2 ANQGSEA.

The table lists this clonotype with a few counts. The chain links TRBV10-3 to TRBJ2-1; D is uncertain. Deletions cut 2 bases from V and 8 bases from J, with 4 bases between. This CDR3 region has 11 residues. Germline V lookup: CDR1 ENHRY, CDR2 SYGVKD. The CDR3 region is CAISEGHEQFF. DNA of the CDR3: TGTGCCATCAGTGAGGGGCATGAGCAGTTCTTC.

This clonotype was counted only a few times. V usage is TRBV7-9 and J usage is TRBJ1-1; perhaps TRBD1 as D (6 bases). This CDR3 region has 15 residues. Trimming shortened V by 4 bases and J by 6 bases, and 18 bases separated the two germline ends. Germline CDR1 reads SEHNR; CDR2 reads FQNEAQ (reference sequence). The CDR3 here is CASSSAGASISEAFF. The DNA for the CDR3 is TGTGCCAGCAGCTCGGCAGGGGCCTCGATTTCTGAAGCTTTCTTT.

With regard to this clonotype: This may be a read error: a much more frequent sequence differs by one nucleotide. This sequence joins TRBV6-1 and TRBJ2-2; 7 nucleotides agree with TRBD1. Trimming took 6 bases from V and 3 from J; bases not matched to a gene: 4. CDR1 and CDR2 from the germline V gene are MNHNS and SASEGT. The CDR3 has 14 amino acids. The CDR3 protein is CASRLGQHTGELFF. The CDR3 DNA sequence: TGTGCCAGCAGATTGGGACAGCACACCGGGGAGCTGTTTTTT.

The V and J genes are TRBV29-1 and TRBJ2-3; D gene uncertain. V lost 5 bases and J 0 bases, leaving 9 bases between the germline ends. The germline gives CDR1 SQVTM, CDR2 ANQGSEA. The CDR3 sequence is 13 residues long. CDR3 sequence (DNA): TGCAGCGTTAACGGGCGAAGCACAGATACGCAGTATTTT. Its translation: CSVNGRSTDTQYF.

This chain connects TRBV9 to TRBJ2-7; D not certain. The ends were cut back, 0 bases at V and 0 bases at J, with 10 bases in the middle. CDR1 is SGDLS, CDR2 YYNGEE, per germline. CDR3 length equals 15 residues. The chain's CDR3 is CASSVEAGSSYEQYF. The CDR3 DNA sequence: TGTGCCAGCAGCGTAGAGGCAGGAAGCTCCTACGAGCAGTACTTC.

There are a few counts of this clonotype. This rearrangement joins TRBV9 to TRBJ2-6; no clear D gene. Germline CDR1 reads SGDLS; CDR2 reads YYNGEE. The CDR3 contains 15 residues. V was shortened by 0 bases and J by 2 bases, with 6 bases between the two germline ends. CDR3 bases: TGTGCCAGCAGCGTAGATAGGGCTGGGGCCAACGTCCTGACTTTC. This encodes CASSVDRAGANVLTF. The variable domain in full, with the rest retrieved from reference TRBV9 and TRBJ2-6, is DSGVTQTPKHLITATGQRVTLRCSPRSGDLSVYWYQQSLDQGLQFLIQYYNGEERAKGNILERFSAQQFPDLHSELNLSSLELGDSALYFCASSVDRAGANVLTFGAGSRLTVL.

The CDR3, as DNA: TGTGCCACCAGCAGAGATTCCAGCGGGGCTCGTGAGCAGTTCTTC. Its translation is CATSRDSSGAREQFF. V gene TRBV15 combines with J gene TRBJ2-1; TRBD2 aligns across 7 bases. V trimming: 0 bases; J trimming: 9 bases; junction bases outside the gene matches: 8. Germline values: CDR1 LNHNV, CDR2 YYDKDF (reference sequence). CDR3 length: 15 residues.

The chain recombines TRBV20-1 with TRBJ2-1, with 8 nucleotides matching TRBD1. V was pared by 6 bases and J by 2 bases, with 12 bases of the junction left unmatched. This CDR3 contains 16 residues. The germline V gene has CDR1 DFQATT and CDR2 SNEGSKA (reference sequence). CDR3 DNA sequence: TGCAGTGCACACCAACGACAGGGGAGTACCTACAATGAGCAGTTCTTC. This encodes CSAHQRQGSTYNEQFF.

V and J are TRBV2 and TRBJ1-2; D remains ambiguous. Between the trimmed V and J ends, which lost 1 base and 2 bases, there was a span of 11 bases. The CDR3 is 15 amino acids. Germline values: CDR1 SNHLY, CDR2 FYNNEI. The CDR3 nucleotides are TGTGCCAGCAGTGAAGGGTCCCCATCAAACTATGGCTACACCTTC. Its protein product is CASSEGSPSNYGYTF. Full variable domain (rest looked up from reference TRBV2 and TRBJ1-2): EPEVTQTPSHQVTQMGQEVILRCVPISNHLYFYWYRQILGQKVEFLVSFYNNEISEKSEIFDDQFSVERPDGSNFTLKIRSTKLEDSAMYFCASSEGSPSNYGYTFGSGTRLTVV.

The chain employs TRBV5-1 and TRBJ2-7; TRBD1 might be the D (5 bases). The CDR3 spans 15 residues. The V gene lost 1 base and the J gene lost 0 bases, with 11 bases spanning the gap. Germline CDR1 SGHRS, CDR2 YFSETQ. CDR3 in amino acids: CASSLWNRISYEQYF. The CDR3 DNA reads TGCGCCAGCAGCTTGTGGAACAGGATCTCCTACGAGCAGTACTTC.

On this clonotype itself: One junction end does not reproduce the germline sequence, and a read error may be involved. The rearrangement links TRBV15 to TRBJ2-6; tentative D call: TRBD1 (5 bases). The V gene's germline CDR1 is LNHNV and CDR2 YYDKDF (reference sequence). This CDR3 region has 14 residues. CDR3: CATSTLTGANVLTF. In DNA, the CDR3 is TGTGCCACCAGCACTCTGACTGGGGCTAACGTCCTGACTTTC.

This clonotype has more than one count but fewer than ten. This chain links TRBV7-9 with TRBJ2-4; 9 nucleotides align to TRBD2. Germline CDR1 SEHNR, CDR2 FQNEAQ (reference sequence). CDR3 length: 17 amino acids. V lost 3 bases to trimming and J lost 0 bases; unmatched junction nucleotides: 6. CDR3 sequence (DNA): TGTGCCAGCAGCTTCCCTAGCGGGATGTTAGCCAAAAACATTCAGTACTTC. This sequence encodes CASSFPSGMLAKNIQYF.

This sequence joins TRBV7-8 and TRBJ2-7; 7 nucleotides line up with TRBD2. CDR1 is SGHVS, CDR2 FQNEAQ, per germline. The CDR3 is 13 amino acids. Trimming removed 5 bases from V and 7 bases from J; junction bases left unmatched: 8. Here the CDR3 DNA reads TGTGCCAGCAGCCCCGGGGGGATAGCAGAGCAGTACTTC. Translated: CASSPGGIAEQYF.

A few counts support this clonotype. This chain uses TRBV20-1 with TRBJ1-2; D unclear. CDR1 and CDR2 from the germline V gene are DFQATT and SNEGSKA (reference sequence). The V end was cut by 5 bases, the J end by 5 bases, with 9 bases between. This CDR3 has 11 amino acids. The DNA of the CDR3 is TGCAGTGCTGGCATAGGATATGGCTACACCTTC. It yields the protein CSAGIGYGYTF.

The table lists this clonotype with many counts. The chain links TRBV24-1 to TRBJ2-1, with D maybe TRBD2 (5 bases). CDR3 size: 11 residues. CDR1 is KGHDR, CDR2 SFDVKD, per germline. V was trimmed by 7 bases and J by 10 bases, leaving 10 bases between them. CDR3 nucleotide sequence: TGTGCCACCAGCACACGGAGGGAGCAGTTCTTC. This sequence encodes CATSTRREQFF.

In its sample, this clonotype was seen many times. V gene TRBV3-1 combines with J gene TRBJ2-7, with TRBD2 matching over 14 bases. V shed 8 bases, J shed 10 bases, and the junction held 10 bases outside the gene matches. The germline V gene has CDR1 LGHDT and CDR2 YNNKEL (reference sequence). The length of the CDR3 is 14 residues. This chain's CDR3 is CASALGTSGSGQYF. CDR3 sequence (DNA): TGTGCCAGCGCCCTGGGGACTAGCGGGAGTGGTCAGTACTTC.

The genes are TRBV19 and TRBJ1-1; D gene uncertain. The V gene's germline CDR1 is LNHDA and CDR2 SQIVND (reference sequence). This CDR3 comprises 11 residues. V was clipped by 3 bases and J by 5 bases, with 4 bases between them. DNA of the CDR3: TGTGCCAGTAGTATGTGGACTGAAGCTTTCTTT. As protein: CASSMWTEAFF.

The chain carries TRBV7-7 and TRBJ2-7; a possible D gene is TRBD1 (6 bases). This CDR3 spans 12 amino acids. Germline-derived CDR1 and CDR2 are SSHAT and FNYEAQ (reference sequence). Trimming removed 6 bases from V and 5 bases from J, with 11 bases in between. CDR3 sequence reads: CASRLRGNEQYF. CDR3 DNA: TGTGCCAGCAGATTGAGGGGGAACGAGCAGTACTTC. Variable domain in full (rest from reference TRBV7-7 and TRBJ2-7): GAGVSQSPRYKVTKRGQDVTLRCDPISSHATLYWYQQALGQGPEFLTYFNYEAQPDKSGLPSDRFSAERPEGSISTLTIQRTEQRDSAMYRCASRLRGNEQYFGPGTRLTVT.